A selection of T cell receptor beta chains follows, all from one sample in a study of shared clonotypes between healthy human individuals. Using immunoSEQ multiplex PCR, the repertoire was profiled, and TCRdb retains in-frame clones only, with some absent. The sample yields 2,500,000 or so clones, under 95% seen once. Sequencing was done on a sample of naive CD4+ T cells from PBMCs. The receptors shown here come from a man aged 18 to 30 in good health. Some clones in this sample may be carry-over from other donors' samples. CDR3s include the opening cysteine and the closing phenylalanine or tryptophan. A D gene is named only where the DNA matches it firmly. Clone sizes are given selectively: once, few, many, or a class where the clone is expanded.

v_gene	j_gene	abundance	d_gene	CDR3nt	CDR3aa
TRBV7-9	TRBJ1-4	-	-	TGTGCCAGCAGTCGTAGCCCCTCGTGGAATGAAAAACTGTTTTTT	CASSRSPSWNEKLFF
TRBV27	TRBJ1-1	-	-	TGTGCCAGCAGTTTCAGGGAGGGCACTGAAGCTTTCTTT	CASSFREGTEAFF
TRBV28	TRBJ2-5	-	TRBD1	TGTGCCAGCAGTTCGCAGGGGGCAGGATTGGAAGAGACCCAGTACTTC	CASSSQGAGLEETQYF
TRBV29-1	TRBJ2-1	-	TRBD2	TGCAGCGTTGACGCAGGTAAAAGGGGGACTAGCGGAAACAATGAGCAGTTCTTC	CSVDAGKRGTSGNNEQFF
TRBV4-1	TRBJ2-1	-	-	TGCGCCAGCAGCCTCATTTGGGGGGATGAGCAGTTCTTC	CASSLIWGDEQFF
TRBV5-8	TRBJ2-5	-	-	TGTGCCAGCAGCTTGGGACCTCCAGAGACCCAGTACTTC	CASSLGPPETQYF
TRBV10-3	TRBJ2-2	-	-	TGTGCCATCACCCGGACGGGCCCCGGGGAGCTGTTTTTT	CAITRTGPGELFF
TRBV6-1	TRBJ1-4	once	-	TGTGCCAGCAAACTGAACAGGGAACTGTTTTTT	CASKLNRELFF
TRBV19	TRBJ2-7	-	TRBD2	TGTGCCAGTAGTATGGGCGGGAGTCCCTACGAGCAGTACTTC	CASSMGGSPYEQYF
TRBV7-2	TRBJ2-1	-	TRBD1	TGTGCCAGCAGCTTAGGACAGGGGCGACGCAATGAGCAGTTCTTC	CASSLGQGRRNEQFF
TRBV5-1	TRBJ1-1	-	-	TGCGCCAGCAGCCTCTCGGGACTTGAGAGCCGAGCTTTCTTT	CASSLSGLESRAFF
TRBV20-1	TRBJ2-3	-	-	TGCAGGCCCACAGATACGCAGTATTTT	CRPTDTQYF
TRBV30	TRBJ2-5	-	-	TGTGCCTGGAGTGTAAGGTGGGAGACCCAGTACTTC	CAWSVRWETQYF
TRBV19	TRBJ2-3	-	-	TGTAACACAGATACGCAGTATTTT	CNTDTQYF
TRBV2	TRBJ1-5	-	-	TGTGCCAGCAGCGGGACGCAGGGTGATCAGCCCCAGCATTTT	CASSGTQGDQPQHF
TRBV5-1	TRBJ2-1	once	TRBD2	TGCGCCAGCAGCCGCGCCCCTGCGGGAGACACCAATGAGCAGTTCTTC	CASSRAPAGDTNEQFF
TRBV10-1	TRBJ2-3	-	TRBD2	TGCGCCAGCAGTGAGTCTCTAGCGGGAGGCACAGATACGCAGTATTTT	CASSESLAGGTDTQYF
TRBV18	TRBJ1-5	-	-	TGTGCCAGCTCACCAGGGAGCAATCAGCCCCAGCATTTT	CASSPGSNQPQHF
TRBV29-1	TRBJ2-7	-	TRBD2	TGCAGCGTACTCAGCGGGGGCAACGAGCAGTACTTC	CSVLSGGNEQYF
TRBV7-3	TRBJ2-7	-	-	TGTGCCAGCAGCCGAACCCGAAACTACGAGCAGTACTTC	CASSRTRNYEQYF
TRBV5-4	TRBJ2-7	-	TRBD2	TGTGCCAGCAGCTCTTTTAGCGGGGGACCTTGGGGCGAGCAGTACTTC	CASSSFSGGPWGEQYF
TRBV28	TRBJ2-2	-	-	TGTGCCAGCCTGAGTACCGGGGAGCTGTTTTTT	CASLSTGELFF
TRBV4-3	TRBJ2-7	-	-	TGCGCCAGCAGCCGTACAGGGAACTATGGGCACTACGAGCAGTACTTC	CASSRTGNYGHYEQYF
TRBV19	TRBJ1-1	-	TRBD1	TGTGCCAGTAGTAAGAGACAGGGTGGGGACACTGAAGCTTTCTTT	CASSKRQGGDTEAFF
TRBV7-9	TRBJ2-5	-	-	TGTGCCAGCAGCTCAGGCCCCCCGGGGGAGACCCAGTACTTC	CASSSGPPGETQYF
TRBV7-2	TRBJ2-2	-	TRBD2	TGTGCCAGCAGCTTGGCGGGAGGTACGTCCGGGGAGCTGTTTTTT	CASSLAGGTSGELFF
TRBV11-2	TRBJ2-5	-	TRBD1	TGTGCCAGCAGCTTGACCCCAGGGGGCACCGGGGAGACCCAGTACTTC	CASSLTPGGTGETQYF
TRBV28	TRBJ2-5	-	TRBD1	TGTGCCAGCAGTCCGGGACAGGGGAAAGAGACCCAGTACTTC	CASSPGQGKETQYF
TRBV4-3	TRBJ1-3	-	-	TGCGCCAGCAGCCAAGCTTTGGCCTCTGGAAACACCATATATTTT	CASSQALASGNTIYF
TRBV18	TRBJ2-1	-	TRBD2	TGTGCCAGCTCACCCCAAGGGCGGCTAGCGGGAGGCAATGAGCAGTTCTTC	CASSPQGRLAGGNEQFF
TRBV6-1	TRBJ1-5	-	-	TGTGCCAGCAGTGAAGCGAGAGGGTTTCAGCCCCAGCATTTT	CASSEARGFQPQHF
TRBV4-1	TRBJ2-1	-	TRBD2	TGCGCCAGCAGCCCCCTCCCCGGGACTAGCGGTTACAATGAGCAGTTCTTC	CASSPLPGTSGYNEQFF
TRBV18	TRBJ1-2	-	-	TGTGCCAGCTCGGCGGGGGGAGGCGATGGCTACACCTTC	CASSAGGGDGYTF
TRBV10-3	TRBJ1-2	-	-	TGTGCCATCAGTGAGTCAAAGCAGGTCGGGGGCTACACCTTC	CAISESKQVGGYTF
TRBV7-2	TRBJ1-2	-	-	TGTGCCAGCAGCTTATTAGGAGGGGTCGCAGTTAACTATGGCTACACCTTC	CASSLLGGVAVNYGYTF
TRBV27	TRBJ2-1	-	TRBD2	TGTGCCAGCAGTTCCCGGACTAGCGGGAGTTATGAGCAGTTCTTC	CASSSRTSGSYEQFF
TRBV6-6	TRBJ1-2	-	-	TGTGCCAGCAGTTACTCGCCTGGGGATGGCTACACCTTC	CASSYSPGDGYTF
TRBV7-2	TRBJ2-3	-	-	TGTGCCAGCACCTCTCGCCAGCGCACAGATACGCAGTATTTT	CASTSRQRTDTQYF
TRBV10-1	TRBJ2-1	-	TRBD2	TGCGCCAGCAGTGAGTTAGCGGGAGGGTCCTACAATGAGCAGTTCTTC	CASSELAGGSYNEQFF
TRBV5-1	TRBJ1-1	-	TRBD1	TGCGCCAGCAGCAAAATCCAGGGGGCTCACACTGAAGCTTTCTTT	CASSKIQGAHTEAFF
TRBV5-1	TRBJ2-1	-	-	TGCGCCAGCAGCTTCAGCGGGTACAATGAGCAGTTCTTC	CASSFSGYNEQFF
TRBV7-3	TRBJ2-5	-	TRBD2	TGTGCCAGCAGCTTATGGGCTAGCGGGAGTGCGCCAGAGACCCAGTACTTC	CASSLWASGSAPETQYF
TRBV27	TRBJ2-7	once	-	TGTGCCAGCAGTCCCGTCTGGGGGCAGGGCGAGCAGTACTTC	CASSPVWGQGEQYF
TRBV5-1	TRBJ1-2	-	TRBD1	TGCGCCAGCAGCAACCAGGGGGCTCATGGCTACACCTTC	CASSNQGAHGYTF
TRBV5-1	TRBJ2-3	-	-	TGCGCCAGCAGCTTGGACGGAGGGGGCCCTAGCACAGATACGCAGTATTTT	CASSLDGGGPSTDTQYF
TRBV10-3	TRBJ2-7	once	-	TGTGCCATCAGTGGCCAGTCAAGGGAGCAGTACTTC	CAISGQSREQYF
TRBV18	TRBJ2-1	-	-	TGTGCCAGCTCCGGATTCGATGAGCAGTTCTTC	CASSGFDEQFF
TRBV7-3	TRBJ2-3	-	-	TGTGCCAGCAGCCAGAATACGGGGGGCACAGATACGCAGTATTTT	CASSQNTGGTDTQYF
TRBV2	TRBJ2-3	-	-	TGTGCCAGCAGTGAAGCTACAGATACGCAGTATTTT	CASSEATDTQYF
TRBV5-1	TRBJ2-7	-	-	TGCGCCAGCAGCCCCTACACGGGGCAGTCCCCTTGGCAGTACTTC	CASSPYTGQSPWQYF
TRBV28	TRBJ1-4	-	-	TGTGCCAGCAGTTCTGGGGACTTTGCTGCAACTAATGAAAAACTGTTTTTT	CASSSGDFAATNEKLFF
TRBV28	TRBJ2-7	-	-	TGTGCCAGCAGCCTAGAGGACGTCTATGGCGAGCAGTACTTC	CASSLEDVYGEQYF
TRBV7-8	TRBJ2-5	few	TRBD2	TGTGCCAGCAGCCCCCTGGAGCGGGAGGAGACCCAGTACTTC	CASSPLEREETQYF
TRBV7-2	TRBJ2-7	-	-	TGTGCCAGCAGCTTAAAGGCGAACCGCCCGGACGACGAGCAGTACTTC	CASSLKANRPDDEQYF
TRBV7-8	TRBJ2-7	-	TRBD2	TGTGCCAGCAGGCCGATCCGAGCTAGCGGGATCCGGCAGTACTTC	CASRPIRASGIRQYF
TRBV5-4	TRBJ1-4	-	-	TGTGCCAGCAGCCTCCCCGGGGCCCATGAAAAACTGTTTTTT	CASSLPGAHEKLFF
TRBV28	TRBJ1-5	-	TRBD1	TGTGCCAGCAGTTTTTACGGACAGGGGGTTAGCAATCAGCCCCAGCATTTT	CASSFYGQGVSNQPQHF